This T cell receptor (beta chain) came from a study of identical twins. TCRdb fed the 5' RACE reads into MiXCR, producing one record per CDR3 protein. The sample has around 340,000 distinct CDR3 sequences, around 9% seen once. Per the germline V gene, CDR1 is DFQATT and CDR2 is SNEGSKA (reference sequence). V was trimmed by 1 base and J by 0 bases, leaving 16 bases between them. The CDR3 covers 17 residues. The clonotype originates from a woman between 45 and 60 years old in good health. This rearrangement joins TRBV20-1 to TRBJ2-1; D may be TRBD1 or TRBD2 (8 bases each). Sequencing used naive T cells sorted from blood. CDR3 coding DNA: TGCAGTGCTAGAGGACGGGGGGGGACAGGCTCCTACAATGAGCAGTTCTTC. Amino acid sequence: CSARGRGGTGSYNEQFF.